Sequencing of this TCR beta chain was carried out in a study of blood T cell repertoires in COVID-19. As for the study in general: COVID-19 samples, acute and convalescent, were from the United States, Italy and Spain. T cells, B-cell-depleted T cells, or PBMCs supplied cDNA or gDNA.

In the original processing: Reference gene primers were amplified, and this amplification served to estimate nucleated cell counts. The assay was immunoSEQ multiplex PCR, and TCRdb's table has in-frame clones only and misses some. V, J and clone size were drawn from that table, and D and trimming were deduced from the DNA. This table has around 160,000 clones, about 88% appearing once. V lost 3 bases and J lost 4, with 11 bases in between. Germline-derived CDR1 and CDR2 are SGHRS and YFSETQ. The CDR3 consists of 14 residues. The specimen was peripheral blood. This chain connects TRBV5-1 to TRBJ2-1, with D perhaps TRBD2 (6 bases). The receptor's source is a woman of 80 years or more with acute or convalescent COVID-19. The CDR3 DNA reads as TGCGCCAGCAGCTCGGACGGGGGTTACAATGAGCAGTTCTTC. This sequence encodes CASSSDGGYNEQFF.